This T cell receptor (beta chain) was captured by sequencing in a study of shared clonotypes between healthy human individuals. As concerns this clone: Its specificity is not known.

Naive CD8 cells, CD45RO-negative and positively selected for CCR7, excluded terminally differentiated effector memory CD45RA+ cells. Genomic DNA per cell subset filled all wells of several immunoSEQ plates. For sorted subsets, approximately 0.2 ug DNA per replicate equaled around 28,000 T cell genomes. Original handling: Junction-only immunoSEQ sequences carried no quality scores, so filtering differed. Measured with immunoSEQ multiplex PCR; TCRdb has only the in-frame clones, and not every one. Clone size and the V and J calls come from that table; the DNA yielded D and trimming. Found here are some 740,000 clones, roughly 92% of them singletons; the top ten hold approximately 25%. Looked up from germline, CDR1 is SGDLS and CDR2 is YYNGEE. The CDR3 covers 17 residues. The V and J ends lost 4 bases and 4 bases, in that order; junction bases with no gene match: 14. Overall study results and limits: Among the subsets, naive ones generally showed larger estimated richness than memory ones.

The chain recombines TRBV9 with TRBJ2-3, with 8 bases lining up with TRBD2. This receptor was taken from a man in his thirties or forties in good health. The sequencing input was naive CD8+ T cells sorted from blood. This CDR3 reads CASSPPTGLEASDTQYF. CDR3 nucleotides: TGTGCCAGCAGCCCACCCACGGGACTAGAGGCTTCAGATACGCAGTATTTT.